The sequence of this T cell receptor beta chain was determined in a study of T cell changes during pregnancy in multiple sclerosis. Germline CDR1 reads MDHEN; CDR2 reads SYDVKM. J lost 3 bases, V lost 10 bases, and 12 bases had no gene match. This CDR3 has 16 residues. Data came from immunoSEQ multiplex PCR; TCRdb stores just in-frame clones and leaves some out. The repertoire holds roughly 45,000 clones, with 93% as singletons. The receptor's source is a female donor with multiple sclerosis, enrolled in a pregnancy study. Sample: CD8+ T cells from peripheral blood mononuclear cells, taken after pregnancy. This rearrangement joins TRBV28 to TRBJ2-3, with 11 bases aligning to TRBD2. CDR3 in DNA: TGTGCCATCCGCGATCCTTCTAGCGGGAGGACAGATACGCAGTATTTT. Encoded protein: CAIRDPSSGRTDTQYF. Looking up the rest from reference TRBV28 and TRBJ2-3 gives the full variable domain: DVKVTQSSRYLVKRTGEKVFLECVQDMDHENMFWYRQDPGLGLRLIYFSYDVKMKEKGDIPEGYSVSREKKERFSLILESASTNQTSMYLCAIRDPSSGRTDTQYFGPGTRLTVL.